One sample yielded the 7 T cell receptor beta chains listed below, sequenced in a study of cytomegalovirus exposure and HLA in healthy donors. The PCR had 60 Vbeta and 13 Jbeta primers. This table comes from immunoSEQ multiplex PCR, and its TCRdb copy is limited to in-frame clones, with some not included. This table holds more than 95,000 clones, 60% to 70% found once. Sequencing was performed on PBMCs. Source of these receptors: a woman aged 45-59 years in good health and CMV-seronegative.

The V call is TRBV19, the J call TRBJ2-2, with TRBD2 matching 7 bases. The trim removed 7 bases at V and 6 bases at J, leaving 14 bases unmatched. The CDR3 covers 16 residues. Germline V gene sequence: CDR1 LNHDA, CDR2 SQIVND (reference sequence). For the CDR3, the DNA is TGTGCCAGTACCCCGTCGGGGGGAGGGCCGCCCGGGGAGCTGTTTTTT. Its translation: CASTPSGGGPPGELFF.

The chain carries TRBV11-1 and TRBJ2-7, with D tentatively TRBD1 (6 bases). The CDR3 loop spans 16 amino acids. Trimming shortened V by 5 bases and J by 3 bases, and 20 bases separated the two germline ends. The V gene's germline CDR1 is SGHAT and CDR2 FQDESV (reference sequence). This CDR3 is CASSTDARQAVYEQYF. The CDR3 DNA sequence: TGTGCCAGCAGCACAGACGCTCGACAGGCCGTCTACGAGCAGTACTTC.

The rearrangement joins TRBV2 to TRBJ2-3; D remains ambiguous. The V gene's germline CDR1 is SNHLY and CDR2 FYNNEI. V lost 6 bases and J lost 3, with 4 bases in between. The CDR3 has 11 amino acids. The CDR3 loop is CASRRTDTQYF. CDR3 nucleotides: TGTGCCAGCAGGCGAACAGATACGCAGTATTTT.

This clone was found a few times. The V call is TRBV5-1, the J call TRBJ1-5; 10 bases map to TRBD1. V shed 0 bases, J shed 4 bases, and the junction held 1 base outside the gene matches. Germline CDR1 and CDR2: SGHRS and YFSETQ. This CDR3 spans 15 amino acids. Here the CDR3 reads CASSLGGQGNQPQHF. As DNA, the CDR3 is TGCGCCAGCAGCTTGGGGGGACAGGGGAATCAGCCCCAGCATTTT.

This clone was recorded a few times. The DNA for the CDR3 is TGTGCAAGTCGCTTCCTGGACAGAAACTTCTATGGCTACACCTTC. This translates into CASRFLDRNFYGYTF. The chain employs TRBV12-2 and TRBJ1-2; TRBD1, the table's D call, lacks a check against the DNA. TRBV12-2 is reported as a pseudogene. This CDR3 spans 15 amino acids.

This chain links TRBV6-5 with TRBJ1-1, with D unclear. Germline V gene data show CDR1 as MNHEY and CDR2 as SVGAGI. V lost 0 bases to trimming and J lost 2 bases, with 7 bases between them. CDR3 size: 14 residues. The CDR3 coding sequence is TGTGCCAGCAGTTACTCTAGCGTTAACACTGAAGCTTTCTTT. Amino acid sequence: CASSYSSVNTEAFF.

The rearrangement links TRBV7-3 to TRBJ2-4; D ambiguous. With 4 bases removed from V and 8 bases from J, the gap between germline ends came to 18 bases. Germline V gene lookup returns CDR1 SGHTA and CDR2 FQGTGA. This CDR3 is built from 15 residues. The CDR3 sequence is CASSYRSSPSDIQYF. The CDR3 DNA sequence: TGTGCCAGCAGCTACCGGTCCTCCCCCTCGGACATTCAGTACTTC.